The sequence of this TCR beta chain was determined in a study of T cells in Graves' hyperthyroidism and ophthalmopathy. What was amplified from RNA transcripts were TCR beta CDR3 regions. TCR CDR3 regions were first amplified by RT-PCR with HTBI primers. MiXCR was run by TCRdb on the multiplex PCR reads, yielding one entry per CDR3 protein. The sample records over 500,000 distinct CDR3 sequences, around 15% being singletons. Subjects aged 18 to 65 presented with newly diagnosed hyperthyroidism of less than 2 months' duration. Uncontrolled infections, other autoimmune diseases, pregnancy or lactation led to exclusion of patients. From approximately 9.5 ml of fresh peripheral blood, PBMCs were isolated. The CDR3 length is 17 residues. V shed 8 bases, J shed 4 bases, and the junction held 19 bases outside the gene matches. Germline V gives CDR1 MNHNS, CDR2 SASEGT. Ten or more counts support this clonotype.

The sequenced sample consisted of blood. This clonotype originated in a woman between 35 and 50 years old with Graves' hyperthyroidism. The rearrangement joins TRBV6-1 to TRBJ2-5; 7 nucleotides line up with TRBD2. CDR3 sequence reads: CASGSRLATPGRETQYF. The CDR3 bases are TGTGCCAGCGGATCCCGACTAGCCACCCCAGGAAGAGAGACCCAGTACTTC.